This T cell receptor (beta chain) was identified during a study of blood T cell repertoires in COVID-19. Study as a whole: From the United States, Italy and Spain came samples of acute and convalescent COVID-19. The cDNA or gDNA used as material had been derived from T cells, B-cell-depleted T cells, or PBMCs.

In the original analysis: By means of reference gene primer amplification, nucleated cell counts were estimated. Using immunoSEQ multiplex PCR, the repertoire was profiled, and TCRdb retains in-frame clones only, with some absent. Clone size and the V and J calls come from that table; the DNA yielded D and trimming. The top ten clones hold 10% of a sample with about 39,000 clones, approximately 80% of them seen once. The CDR3 is 14 residues long. Looked up from germline, CDR1 is MNHEY and CDR2 is SVGAGI. The germline V and J ends were trimmed by 0 bases and 6 bases, with 9 bases remaining between them.

The TCR comes from a man in his 60s in a cohort sampled during active COVID-19. The chain joins TRBV6-5 to TRBJ2-4; D is possibly TRBD1 (6 bases). Sequences were obtained from peripheral blood. In DNA form, the CDR3 reads TGTGCCAGCAGTTACTCAGGGGGTCCAAACATTCAGTACTTC. This codes for CASSYSGGPNIQYF.